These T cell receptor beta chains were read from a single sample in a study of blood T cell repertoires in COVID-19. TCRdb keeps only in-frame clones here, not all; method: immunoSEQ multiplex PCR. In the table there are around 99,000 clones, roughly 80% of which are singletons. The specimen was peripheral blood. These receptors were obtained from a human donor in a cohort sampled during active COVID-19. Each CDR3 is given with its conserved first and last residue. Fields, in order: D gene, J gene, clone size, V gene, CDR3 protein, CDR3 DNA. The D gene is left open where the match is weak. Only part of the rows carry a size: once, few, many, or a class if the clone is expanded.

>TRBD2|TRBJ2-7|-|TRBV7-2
CASSLATSGRTYEQYF
TGTGCCAGCAGCTTAGCTACTAGCGGGAGGACCTACGAGCAGTACTTC
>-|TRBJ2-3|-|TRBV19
CASSTDRIRTDTQYF
TGTGCCAGTAGTACGGACAGAATAAGGACAGATACGCAGTATTTT
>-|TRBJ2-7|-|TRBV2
CASIEIRERGFEEQYF
TGTGCCAGCATTGAAATCCGGGAGAGGGGCTTTGAGGAGCAGTACTTC
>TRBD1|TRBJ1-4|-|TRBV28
CASSTGANNEKLFF
TGTGCCAGCAGTACAGGGGCTAATAATGAAAAACTGTTTTTT
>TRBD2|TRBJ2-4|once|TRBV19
CASSIVPSGRAENIQYF
TGTGCCAGTAGTATAGTTCCCAGCGGGAGGGCCGAGAACATTCAGTACTTC
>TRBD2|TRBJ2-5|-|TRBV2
CASQREVGQETQYF
TGTGCCAGTCAGCGGGAGGTAGGGCAAGAGACCCAGTACTTC
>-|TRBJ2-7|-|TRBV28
CASSLEARYEQYF
TGTGCCAGCAGTTTGGAGGCCCGCTACGAGCAGTACTTC
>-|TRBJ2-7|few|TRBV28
CASSSTARDFRGEQYF
TGTGCCAGCAGTTCCACTGCCCGGGACTTCCGGGGGGAGCAGTACTTC
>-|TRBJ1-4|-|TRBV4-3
CASSQVSGIKDEKLFF
TGCGCCAGCAGCCAAGTTTCCGGGATCAAAGATGAAAAACTGTTTTTT
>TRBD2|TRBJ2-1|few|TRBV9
CASSRGLAGPEQFF
TGTGCCAGCAGCCGGGGACTAGCGGGCCCGGAGCAGTTCTTC
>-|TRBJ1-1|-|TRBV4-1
CASSQDWGGRAEAFF
TGCGCCAGCAGCCAAGATTGGGGAGGGCGGGCAGAAGCTTTCTTT
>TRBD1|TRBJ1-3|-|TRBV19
CASSPTGVGSGNTIYF
TGTGCCAGTAGTCCGACAGGGGTCGGCTCTGGAAACACCATATATTTT
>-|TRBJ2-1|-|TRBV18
CASSPTGSIVNEQFF
TGTGCCAGCTCACCAACAGGGTCGATCGTCAATGAGCAGTTCTTC
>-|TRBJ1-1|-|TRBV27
CASSLGQEAFF
TGTGCCAGCAGTTTAGGTCAGGAAGCTTTCTTT
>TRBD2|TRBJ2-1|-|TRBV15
CATSRIAGGNSEQFF
TGTGCCACCAGCAGAATAGCGGGAGGTAACTCTGAGCAGTTCTTC
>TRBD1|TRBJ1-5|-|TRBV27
CASSSQGATLNQPQHF
TGTGCCAGCAGTTCACAGGGGGCCACGTTAAATCAGCCCCAGCATTTT
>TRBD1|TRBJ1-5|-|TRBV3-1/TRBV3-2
CANTELTGADGDQPQHF
TGTGCCAACACGGAACTTACAGGGGCAGACGGGGATCAGCCCCAGCATTTT
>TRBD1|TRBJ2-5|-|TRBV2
CASRIRQGQETQYF
TGTGCCAGCAGGATAAGACAGGGGCAAGAGACCCAGTACTTC
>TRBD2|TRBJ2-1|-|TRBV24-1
CATSDLRAGDYNEQFF
TGTGCCACCAGTGATTTGAGAGCGGGGGACTACAATGAGCAGTTCTTC
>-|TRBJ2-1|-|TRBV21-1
CASSPPGGTYNEQFF
TGTGCCAGCAGCCCACCGGGGGGCACCTACAATGAGCAGTTCTTC